These 3 T cell receptor beta chains share one sample of origin, sequenced in a study of T cell clonality in common variable immunodeficiency. Method: immunoSEQ multiplex PCR; TCRdb's copy keeps in-frame clones and lacks some. The specimen has fewer than 50,000 clones, none found just once. Material: peripheral blood mononuclear cells. These receptors originate from a person aged 18 to 75 in good health.

Ten or more counts support this clone. The read terminates 3 residues before the CDR3 end, so the remaining end is supplied by the germline J gene. The V and J genes are TRBV2 and TRBJ1-1, with TRBD1 matching over 8 bases. Per germline, CDR1 SNHLY and CDR2 FYNNEI. The length of the CDR3 is 15 residues. V was clipped by 7 bases and J by 6 bases; unmatched bases: 13. The sequenced part of the CDR3 DNA is TGTGCCAGCACCGAGGGCAGGGGGCCCAGGGCTGAA. Encoded protein: CASTEGRGPRAE. The whole CDR3 protein is CASTEGRGPRAEAFF. Based on the CDR3 plus reference TRBV2 and TRBJ1-1, the full variable domain is EPEVTQTPSHQVTQMGQEVILRCVPISNHLYFYWYRQILGQKVEFLVSFYNNEISEKSEIFDDQFSVERPDGSNFTLKIRSTKLEDSAMYFCASTEGRGPRAEAFFGQGTRLTVV.

This clone appeared many times. The CDR3 goes on 3 residues after the read ends, and that part is filled in from the germline J gene. This rearrangement joins TRBV10-3 to TRBJ2-7, with TRBD1 matching 10 bases. The V segment lost 4 bases and the J segment 4 bases; nucleotides outside the gene matches: 4. From germline, CDR1 is ENHRY and CDR2 SYGVKD. The CDR3 contains 14 residues. The part of the CDR3 DNA that was read is TGTGCCATCAGTGCGGACAGGGGGGCTTACGAG. Encoded protein: CAISADRGAYE. In full, the CDR3 is CAISADRGAYEQYF.

This clone came up many times. Coverage ceases 3 residues before the CDR3 finishes, and the germline J gene fills in the end. The chain combines TRBV27 with TRBJ1-5; a possible D gene is TRBD1 (6 bases). The CDR3 spans 15 residues. V was clipped by 3 bases and J by 1 base, with 10 bases between them. Germline V gene lookup returns CDR1 MNHEY and CDR2 SMNVEV (reference sequence). The CDR3 sequence: CASSLTGFSNQPQHF. The DNA read from the CDR3 is TGTGCCAGCAGTTTGACAGGTTTCAGCAATCAGCCC.